Listed below are T cell receptor beta chains from one sample, sequenced in a study of CD8 T cells in ankylosing spondylitis. TCRdb itself ran the 5' RACE reads through MiXCR, one entry per CDR3 protein. The sample has around 440,000 distinct CDR3 sequences; about a sixth are singletons. Input material: blood, either unsorted or a sorted T cell fraction (not recorded which). Every receptor here comes from a male donor with ankylosing spondylitis. The CDR3 runs from the conserved cysteine through the conserved F or W. A D gene is named only where the DNA matches it firmly. Where a row states a size, it is once, few, many or the class of an expanded clone; other rows omit it.

few,-,TRBJ1-1,TRBV5-1,TGCGCCAGCAGCTTGGGGGAGGAGTACACTGAAGCTTTCTTT,CASSLGEEYTEAFF
many,-,TRBJ1-1,TRBV24-1,TGTGCCACCAGTGGGGGGGCGCGAGGCAACACTGAAGCTTTCTTT,CATSGGARGNTEAFF
-,TRBD2,TRBJ2-2,TRBV7-2,TGTGCCAGCACCCGGGGGGGGTCGGGGGGCACCGGGGAGCTGTTTTTT,CASTRGGSGGTGELFF
-,-,TRBJ1-4,TRBV29-1,TGCAGCGTTAAGACTCAGGGGAATGAAAAACTGTTTTTT,CSVKTQGNEKLFF
few,-,TRBJ2-1,TRBV6-1,TGTGCCAGCACAGTGAATCCCCGGGGCAATGAGCAGTTCTTC,CASTVNPRGNEQFF
few,-,TRBJ2-7,TRBV21-1,TGTGCCAGCAGCGGGACAGGGATCGAGCAGTACTTC,CASSGTGIEQYF
-,-,TRBJ1-1,TRBV20-1,TGCAGTGCTAGAGATGGGGGGGGAAACACTGAAGCTTTCTTT,CSARDGGGNTEAFF
-,-,TRBJ2-3,TRBV7-9,TGTGCCAGCAGCCCCGGGGAATTCACAGATACGCAGTATTTT,CASSPGEFTDTQYF
-,-,TRBJ1-1,TRBV25-1,TGTGCCAGCAGTGAAATTGGGGACTTGAACACTGAAGCTTTCTTT,CASSEIGDLNTEAFF
few,TRBD1,TRBJ2-7,TRBV20-1,TGCAGTGCTAGATCGCCCCACAGGGGGAATCCGGGCGAGCAGTACTTC,CSARSPHRGNPGEQYF
-,-,TRBJ2-3,TRBV3-1,TGTGCCAGCAGCCAAGCCCTAGGTCGGCTAGCGAATACGCAGTATTTT,CASSQALGRLANTQYF
few,-,TRBJ1-4,TRBV4-1,TGCGCCAGCAGCCAAGACGGCCTAAATAATGAAAAACTGTTTTTT,CASSQDGLNNEKLFF
-,-,TRBJ2-7,TRBV30,TGTGCCTGGAGTGTAGGGCTCTCCGAGCAGTACTTC,CAWSVGLSEQYF
few,TRBD2,TRBJ2-7,TRBV12-3/TRBV12-4,TGTGCCAGCCTCGGCGCTAGCGGGGGGTACGAGCAGTACTTC,CASLGASGGYEQYF
-,TRBD2,TRBJ2-1,TRBV4-2,TGTGCCAGCAGCCAACCGACTAGCGGACCCTACAATGAGCAGTTC,CASSQPTSGPYNEQF
few,-,TRBJ1-6,TRBV20-1,TGCAGTGCTATGCCGGGTCTTGAAAATTCACCCCTCCACTTT,CSAMPGLENSPLHF
-,TRBD1,TRBJ1-5,TRBV11-2,TGTGCCAGCAGCGACAGGGGCAATCAGCCCCAGCATTTT,CASSDRGNQPQHF
-,TRBD2,TRBJ2-1,TRBV9,TGTGCCAGCAGCGTAGGTCTAGCGGTGGCCTTCAATGAGCAGTTCTTC,CASSVGLAVAFNEQFF
-,TRBD1,TRBJ1-5,TRBV12-3/TRBV12-4,TGTGCCAGCAGTTTAGCCCGGGACAGGGGCAATCAGCCCCAGCATTTT,CASSLARDRGNQPQHF
-,-,TRBJ2-7,TRBV11-2,TGTGCCAGTTCCCGGGCAGGTTCTGATATCGACGAGCAGTACTTC,CASSRAGSDIDEQYF
many,-,TRBJ2-5,TRBV7-6,TGTGCCAGCAGCTTAGTTTCCAGGGAAGAGACCCAGTACTTC,CASSLVSREETQYF
-,-,TRBJ1-1,TRBV18,TGTGCCAGCTCCCCTACCGGTCTAGTCTCCGGGTTTGCTGAAGCTTTCTTT,CASSPTGLVSGFAEAFF
many,TRBD1,TRBJ1-2,TRBV6-1,TGTGCCAGCAGCCGACAGGGGGCTTCCTATGGCTACACCTTC,CASSRQGASYGYTF
many,TRBD2,TRBJ2-2,TRBV12-3/TRBV12-4,TGTGCCAGCAGTTTGACTAGCGGGGTTGGTACCGGGGAGCTGTTTTTT,CASSLTSGVGTGELFF
-,-,TRBJ2-1,TRBV19,TGTGCCAGTAGTACTGGGACACCCTGGGCGAATGAGCAGTTCTTC,CASSTGTPWANEQFF
few,TRBD2,TRBJ2-1,TRBV11-2,TGTGCCAGCAGCTTCCCCGCGACTAGCGGGAGTTCCTCCTACAATGAGCAGTTCTTC,CASSFPATSGSSSYNEQFF
few,-,TRBJ1-2,TRBV3-1,TGTGCCAGCAGCCGTCGATCGGTTTATGGCTACACCTTC,CASSRRSVYGYTF
-,-,TRBJ2-3,TRBV4-2,TGTGCCAGCAGCCAAGGGGAAGCGGGTGCAGATACGCAGTATTTT,CASSQGEAGADTQYF
-,TRBD2,TRBJ2-1,TRBV20-1,TGCAGTGCCCCAAAAGCAGCGGGAGGGGGAAATGAGCAGTTCTTC,CSAPKAAGGGNEQFF